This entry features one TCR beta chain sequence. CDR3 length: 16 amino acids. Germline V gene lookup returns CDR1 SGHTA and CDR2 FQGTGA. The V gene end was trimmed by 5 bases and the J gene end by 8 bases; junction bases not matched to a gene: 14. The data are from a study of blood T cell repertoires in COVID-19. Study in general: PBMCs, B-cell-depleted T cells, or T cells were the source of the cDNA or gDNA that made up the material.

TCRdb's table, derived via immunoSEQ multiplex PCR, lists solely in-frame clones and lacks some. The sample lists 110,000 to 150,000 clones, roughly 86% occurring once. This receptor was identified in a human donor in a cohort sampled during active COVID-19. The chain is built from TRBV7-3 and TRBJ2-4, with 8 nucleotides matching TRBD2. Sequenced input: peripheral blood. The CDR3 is CASSQGLERGVDIQYF. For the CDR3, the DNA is TGTGCCAGCAGCCAGGGACTAGAGAGGGGTGTGGACATTCAGTACTTC.